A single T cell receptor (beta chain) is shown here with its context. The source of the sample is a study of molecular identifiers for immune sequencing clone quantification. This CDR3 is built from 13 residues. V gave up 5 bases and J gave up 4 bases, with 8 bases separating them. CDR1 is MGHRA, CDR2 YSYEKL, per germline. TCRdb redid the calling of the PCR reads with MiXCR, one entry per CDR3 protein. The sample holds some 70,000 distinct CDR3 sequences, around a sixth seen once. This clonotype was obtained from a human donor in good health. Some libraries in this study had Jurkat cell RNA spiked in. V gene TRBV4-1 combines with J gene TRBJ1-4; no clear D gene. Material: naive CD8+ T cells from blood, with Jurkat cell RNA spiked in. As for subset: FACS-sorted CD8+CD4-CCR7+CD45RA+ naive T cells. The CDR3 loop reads CASSGLNNEKLFF. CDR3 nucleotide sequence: TGCGCCAGCAGCGGTCTGAATAATGAAAAACTGTTTTTT.